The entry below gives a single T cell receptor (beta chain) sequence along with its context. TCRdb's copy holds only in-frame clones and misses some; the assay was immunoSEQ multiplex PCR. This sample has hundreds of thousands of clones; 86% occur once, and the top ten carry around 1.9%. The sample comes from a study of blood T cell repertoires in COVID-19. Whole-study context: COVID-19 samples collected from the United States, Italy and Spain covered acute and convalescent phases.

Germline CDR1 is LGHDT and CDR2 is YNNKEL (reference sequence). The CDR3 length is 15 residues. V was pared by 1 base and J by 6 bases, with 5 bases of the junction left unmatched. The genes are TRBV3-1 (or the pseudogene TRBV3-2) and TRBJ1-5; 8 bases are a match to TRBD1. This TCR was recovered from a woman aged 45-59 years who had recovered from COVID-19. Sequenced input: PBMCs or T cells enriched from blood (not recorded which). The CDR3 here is CASSQGDRSFQPQHF. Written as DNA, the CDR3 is TGTGCCAGCAGCCAAGGGGACAGGTCTTTTCAGCCCCAGCATTTT.